This T cell receptor (beta chain) was captured by sequencing in a study of blood T cells in healthy people across ages. A second PCR, run for about 6 to 11 cycles, used a sample-barcoded 5' primer plus a J-beta primer mix. TCRdb used MiXCR to reprocess the 5' RACE reads, holding one entry per CDR3 protein. The repertoire holds some 700,000 distinct CDR3 sequences, around a fifth seen once, with 22% in the top ten. The table lists this clonotype with a few counts. Germline V lookup: CDR1 SNHLY, CDR2 FYNNEI. CDR3 length equals 14 residues. Trimming took 6 bases from V and 2 from J, leaving 12 bases between them.

The origin of this receptor is a man in his 70s in good health. Sequenced material: blood. The V gene is TRBV2, the J gene TRBJ2-3; TRBD2 might be the D (6 bases). CDR3 amino acids: CASRPGTDTDTQYF. CDR3 coding DNA: TGTGCCAGCAGACCCGGGACTGACACAGATACGCAGTATTTT. Based on the CDR3 plus reference TRBV2 and TRBJ2-3, the full variable domain is EPEVTQTPSHQVTQMGQEVILRCVPISNHLYFYWYRQILGQKVEFLVSFYNNEISEKSEIFDDQFSVERPDGSNFTLKIRSTKLEDSAMYFCASRPGTDTDTQYFGPGTRLTVL.